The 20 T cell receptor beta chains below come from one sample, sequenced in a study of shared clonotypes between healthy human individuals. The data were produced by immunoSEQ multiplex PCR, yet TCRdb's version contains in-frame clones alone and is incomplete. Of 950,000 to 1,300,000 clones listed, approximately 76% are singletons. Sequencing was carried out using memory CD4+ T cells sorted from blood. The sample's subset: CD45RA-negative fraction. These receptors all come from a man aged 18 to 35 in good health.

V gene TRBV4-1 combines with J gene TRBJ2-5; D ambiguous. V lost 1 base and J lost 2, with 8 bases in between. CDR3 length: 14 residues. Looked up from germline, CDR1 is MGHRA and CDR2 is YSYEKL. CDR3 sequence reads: CASSQGAKQETQYF. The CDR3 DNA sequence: TGCGCCAGCAGCCAAGGGGCGAAACAAGAGACCCAGTACTTC.

The DNA of the CDR3 is TGTGCCACAACCTGGGCCCGGGGGGGGGAGACCCAGTACTTC. Translating it yields CATTWARGGETQYF. The chain employs TRBV2 and TRBJ2-5, with 8 bases identical to TRBD2. The germline V gene has CDR1 SNHLY and CDR2 FYNNEI. The junction had 12 bases not matched to a gene; V was cut back by 10 bases and J by 5 bases. This CDR3 contains 14 residues.

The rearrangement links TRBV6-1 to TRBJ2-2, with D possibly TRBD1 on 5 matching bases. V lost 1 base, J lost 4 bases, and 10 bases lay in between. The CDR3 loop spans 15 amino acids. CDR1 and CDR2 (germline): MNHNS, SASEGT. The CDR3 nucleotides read TGTGCCAGCAGTGAAGAGGGGCAGATCACCGGGGAGCTGTTTTTT. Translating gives CASSEEGQITGELFF.

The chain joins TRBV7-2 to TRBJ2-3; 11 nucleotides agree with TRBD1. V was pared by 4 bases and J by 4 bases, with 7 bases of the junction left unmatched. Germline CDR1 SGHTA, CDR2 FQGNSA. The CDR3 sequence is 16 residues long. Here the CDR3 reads CASSYRTGGDPDTQYF. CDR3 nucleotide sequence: TGTGCCAGCAGCTACAGGACAGGGGGCGACCCAGATACGCAGTATTTT.

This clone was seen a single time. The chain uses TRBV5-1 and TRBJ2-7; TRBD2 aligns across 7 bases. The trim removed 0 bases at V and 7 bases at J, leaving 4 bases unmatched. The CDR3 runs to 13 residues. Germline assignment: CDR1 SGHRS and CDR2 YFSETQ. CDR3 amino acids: CASSLGQGGEQYF. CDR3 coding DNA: TGCGCCAGCAGCTTGGGTCAGGGAGGGGAGCAGTACTTC.

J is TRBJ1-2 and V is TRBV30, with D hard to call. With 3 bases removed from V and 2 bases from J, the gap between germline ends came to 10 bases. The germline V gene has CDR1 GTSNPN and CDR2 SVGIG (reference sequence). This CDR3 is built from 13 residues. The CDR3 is CAWSTRENYGYTF. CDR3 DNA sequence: TGTGCCTGGAGCACCAGAGAAAACTATGGCTACACCTTC.

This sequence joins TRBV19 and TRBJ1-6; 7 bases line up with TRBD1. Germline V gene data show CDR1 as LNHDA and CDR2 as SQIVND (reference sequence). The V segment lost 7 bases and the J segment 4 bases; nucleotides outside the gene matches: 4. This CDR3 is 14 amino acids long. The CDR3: CASTRGEYNSPLHF. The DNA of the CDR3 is TGTGCCAGTACCAGGGGGGAGTATAATTCACCCCTCCACTTT.

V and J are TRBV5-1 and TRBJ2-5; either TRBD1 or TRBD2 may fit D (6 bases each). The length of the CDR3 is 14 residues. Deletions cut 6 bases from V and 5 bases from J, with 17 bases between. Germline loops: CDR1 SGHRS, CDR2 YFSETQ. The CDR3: CASTQDGGPETQYF. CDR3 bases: TGCGCCAGCACCCAGGATGGGGGGCCGGAGACCCAGTACTTC.

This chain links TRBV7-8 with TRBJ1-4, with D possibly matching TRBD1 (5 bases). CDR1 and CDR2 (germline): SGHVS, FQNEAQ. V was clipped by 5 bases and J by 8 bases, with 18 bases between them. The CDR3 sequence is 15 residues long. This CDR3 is CASSIQAGLREKLFF. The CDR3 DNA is TGTGCCAGCAGCATCCAGGCGGGGCTTAGGGAAAAACTGTTTTTT.

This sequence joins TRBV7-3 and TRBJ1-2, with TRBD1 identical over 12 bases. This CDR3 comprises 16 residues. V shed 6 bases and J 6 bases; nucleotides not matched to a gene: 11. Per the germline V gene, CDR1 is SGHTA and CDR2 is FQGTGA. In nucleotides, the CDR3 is TGTGCCAGCAGGTTACCGGGACAGGGGGCATTGAATGGCTACACCTTC. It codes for CASRLPGQGALNGYTF.

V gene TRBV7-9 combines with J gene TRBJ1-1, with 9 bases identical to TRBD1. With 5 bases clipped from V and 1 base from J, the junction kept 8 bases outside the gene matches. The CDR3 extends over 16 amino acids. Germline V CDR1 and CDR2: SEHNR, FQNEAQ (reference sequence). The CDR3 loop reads CASSLGQGRGNTEAFF. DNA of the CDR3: TGTGCCAGCAGCCTAGGACAGGGGAGGGGGAACACTGAAGCTTTCTTT.

The CDR3 nucleotides read TGTGCCAGCAGCCAAGGTCTGACCTACAATGAGCAGTTCTTC. This encodes CASSQGLTYNEQFF. The chain recombines TRBV14 with TRBJ2-1; D is undetermined. The CDR3 is made up of 14 amino acids. CDR1 and CDR2 from the germline V gene are SGHDN and FVKESK. V lost 1 base to trimming and J lost 2 bases, with 6 bases between them.

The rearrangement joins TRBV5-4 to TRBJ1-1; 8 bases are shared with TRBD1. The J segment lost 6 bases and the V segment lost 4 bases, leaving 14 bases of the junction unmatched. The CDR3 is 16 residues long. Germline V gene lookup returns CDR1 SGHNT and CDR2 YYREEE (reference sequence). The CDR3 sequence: CASSRDRGGGSAEAFF. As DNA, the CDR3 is TGTGCCAGCAGCCGCGACAGGGGAGGGGGGAGCGCTGAAGCTTTCTTT.

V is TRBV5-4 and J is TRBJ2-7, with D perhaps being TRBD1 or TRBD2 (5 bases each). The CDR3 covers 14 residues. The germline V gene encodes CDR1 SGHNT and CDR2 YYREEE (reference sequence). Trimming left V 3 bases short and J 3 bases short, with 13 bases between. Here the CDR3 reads CASSSQGPDYEQYF. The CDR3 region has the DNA TGTGCCAGCAGCTCCCAGGGACCCGACTACGAGCAGTACTTC.

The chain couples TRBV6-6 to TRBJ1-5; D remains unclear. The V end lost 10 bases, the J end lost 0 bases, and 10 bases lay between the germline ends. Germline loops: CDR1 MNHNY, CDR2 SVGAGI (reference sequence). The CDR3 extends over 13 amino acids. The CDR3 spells CATRIDSNQPQHF. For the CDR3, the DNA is TGTGCCACCCGAATCGATAGCAATCAGCCCCAGCATTTT.

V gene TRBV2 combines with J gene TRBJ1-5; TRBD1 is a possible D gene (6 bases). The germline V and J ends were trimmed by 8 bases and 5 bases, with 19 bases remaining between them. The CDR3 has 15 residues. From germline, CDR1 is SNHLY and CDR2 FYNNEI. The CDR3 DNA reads TGTGCCAGCGCTGCATCGACAGGATCTGATCAGCCCCAGCATTTT. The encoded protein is CASAASTGSDQPQHF.

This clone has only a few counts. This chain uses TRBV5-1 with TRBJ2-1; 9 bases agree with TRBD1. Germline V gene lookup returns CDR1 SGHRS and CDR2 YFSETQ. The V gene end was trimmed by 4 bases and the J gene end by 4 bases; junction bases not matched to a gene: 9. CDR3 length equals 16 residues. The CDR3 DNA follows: TGCGCCAGCAGCCGGGACGGGACAGGGTTTTACAATGAGCAGTTCTTC. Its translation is CASSRDGTGFYNEQFF.

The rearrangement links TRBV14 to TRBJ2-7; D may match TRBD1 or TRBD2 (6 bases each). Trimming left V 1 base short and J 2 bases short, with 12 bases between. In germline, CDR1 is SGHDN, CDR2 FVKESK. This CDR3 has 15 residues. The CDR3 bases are TGTGCCAGCAGCCAAGGAGGGGGGAGAACCTACGAGCAGTACTTC. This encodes CASSQGGGRTYEQYF. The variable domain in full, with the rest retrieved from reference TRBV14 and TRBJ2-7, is EAGVTQFPSHSVIEKGQTVTLRCDPISGHDNLYWYRRVMGKEIKFLLHFVKESKQDESGMPNNRFLAERTGGTYSTLKVQPAELEDSGVYFCASSQGGGRTYEQYFGPGTRLTVT.

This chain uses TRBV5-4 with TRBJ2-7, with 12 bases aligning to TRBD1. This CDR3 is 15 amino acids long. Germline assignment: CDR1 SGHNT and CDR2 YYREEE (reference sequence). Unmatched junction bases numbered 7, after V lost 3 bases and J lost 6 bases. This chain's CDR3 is CASSSRGQGATEQYF. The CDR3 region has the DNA TGTGCCAGCAGCTCAAGGGGACAGGGGGCCACCGAGCAGTACTTC.

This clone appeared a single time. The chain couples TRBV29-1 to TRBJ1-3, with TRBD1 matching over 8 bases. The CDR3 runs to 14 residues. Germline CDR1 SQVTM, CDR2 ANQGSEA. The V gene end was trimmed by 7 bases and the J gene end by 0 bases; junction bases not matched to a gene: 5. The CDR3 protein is CSAWTGHSGNTIYF. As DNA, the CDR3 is TGCAGCGCCTGGACAGGGCACTCTGGAAACACCATATATTTT.